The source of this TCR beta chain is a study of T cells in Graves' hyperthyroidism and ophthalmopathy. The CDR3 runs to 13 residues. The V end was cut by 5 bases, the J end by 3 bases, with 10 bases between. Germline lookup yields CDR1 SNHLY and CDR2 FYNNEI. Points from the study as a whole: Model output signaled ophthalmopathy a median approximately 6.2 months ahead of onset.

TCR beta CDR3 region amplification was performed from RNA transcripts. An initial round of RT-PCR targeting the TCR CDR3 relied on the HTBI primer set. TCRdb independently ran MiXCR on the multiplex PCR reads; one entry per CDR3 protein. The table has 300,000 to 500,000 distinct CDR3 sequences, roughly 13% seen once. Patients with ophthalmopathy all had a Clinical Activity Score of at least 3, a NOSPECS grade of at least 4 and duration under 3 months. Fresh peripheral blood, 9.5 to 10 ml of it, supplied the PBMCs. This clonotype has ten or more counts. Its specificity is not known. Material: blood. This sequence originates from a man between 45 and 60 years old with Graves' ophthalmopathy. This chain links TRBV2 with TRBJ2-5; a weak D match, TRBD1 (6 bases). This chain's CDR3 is CASSPDRKETQYF. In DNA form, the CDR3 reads TGTGCCAGCAGTCCTGACAGGAAAGAGACCCAGTACTTC.